This TCR beta chain was recovered during a study of CD8 T cells in ankylosing spondylitis. As the method for making TCR beta libraries, quantitative 5'-RACE with molecular barcodes was used. TCRdb re-analysed the 5' RACE reads in MiXCR, keeping a single row per CDR3 protein. The table lists about 210,000 distinct CDR3 sequences, just under 7.5% of them singletons, with approximately 15% in the top ten. General study points: Roughly eight highly homologous variants formed a TCR beta motif that appeared characteristic of ankylosing spondylitis blood.

Comments on this clonotype: What it recognizes is unknown.

In germline, CDR1 is ENHRY, CDR2 SYGVKD. The CDR3 runs to 13 residues. V was pared by 11 bases and J by 1 base, with 4 bases of the junction left unmatched. Sequenced: blood, either unsorted or a sorted T cell fraction (not recorded which). The receptor's source is a male donor with ankylosing spondylitis. The chain couples TRBV10-3 to TRBJ2-2; the match to TRBD1 covers 7 bases. CDR3 amino acids: CAVQGRNTGELFF. Written as DNA, the CDR3 is TGTGCCGTACAGGGGCGGAACACCGGGGAGCTGTTTTTT.